This T cell receptor (beta chain) was observed in a study of T cell changes during pregnancy in multiple sclerosis. This clone is a singleton in its sample. With 6 bases clipped from V and 2 bases from J, the junction kept 7 bases outside the gene matches. CDR1 and CDR2 (germline): SGHTA, FQGTGA. This CDR3 region has 15 residues. Assay used: immunoSEQ multiplex PCR; TCRdb lists only in-frame clones, some missing. The sample comprises tens of thousands of clones, just over 90% of which are singletons, and over 1.1% rests with the top ten. The sample here was peripheral blood, taken after pregnancy. The V call is TRBV7-3, the J call TRBJ2-3, with 8 bases matching TRBD2. The TCR was taken from a female donor with multiple sclerosis, enrolled in a pregnancy study. The CDR3 DNA reads as TGTGCCAGCAGGGAACCGGGACTAGACACAGATACGCAGTATTTT. Its protein product is CASREPGLDTDTQYF. Full variable domain (outside the CDR3, taken from reference TRBV7-3 and TRBJ2-3): GAGVSQTPSNKVTEKGKYVELRCDPISGHTALYWYRQSLGQGPEFLIYFQGTGAADDSGLPNDRFFAVRPEGSVSTLKIQRTERGDSAVYLCASREPGLDTDTQYFGPGTRLTVL.